This TCR beta chain was captured by sequencing in a study of T cells after yellow fever vaccination. Study background: SMART-Seq v4 Ultra Low Input handled preparation of low-cell-number fractions. Findings of the study overall: Most primary-vaccination clones reappeared after the booster (about 97% CD4, more than 70% CD8).

The V gene end was trimmed by 4 bases and the J gene end by 4 bases; junction bases not matched to a gene: 6. Germline V lookup: CDR1 MGHRA, CDR2 YSYEKL. The CDR3 has 15 residues. Notes on this clonotype: No antigen is known for it.

TCRdb itself ran the 5' RACE reads through MiXCR, one entry per CDR3 protein. The table records 120,000 or so distinct CDR3 sequences, roughly 10% of them present only once. The sample was CD8+ T cells sorted from PBMCs, taken on the day of the yellow fever booster vaccination. This chain joins TRBV4-1 and TRBJ2-3; 9 nucleotides agree with TRBD2. This clonotype originated in a man between 18 and 35 years old who received the YFV17D yellow fever vaccine. CDR3 loop: CASSLGRGGSDTQYF. The CDR3 DNA follows: TGCGCCAGCAGCCTCGGGCGGGGGGGGTCAGATACGCAGTATTTT.